This T cell receptor (beta chain) derives from a study of cytomegalovirus exposure and HLA in healthy donors. Whole-study context: The same platform as the 650 to 700 first-cohort repertoires was used for the 120 or so validation repertoires, a later analysis reported.

Notes on the study in general: According to a subsequent analysis, TCR clusters from the first cohort were inclined to appear together in the 100 to 150 validation repertoires. It was reportedly the case that the classifier diagnosed cytomegalovirus status with high specificity and sensitivity.

Clones were sequenced by immunoSEQ multiplex PCR, and TCRdb holds only the in-frame ones, with some missing. In the table there are 90,000 to 150,000 clones, about 87% of which are singletons. The CDR3 spans 15 residues. Trimming stripped 2 bases from V and 0 bases from J, with 8 bases between. CDR1 SNHLY and CDR2 FYNNEI come from the germline V gene. Concerning this clone: Its antigen remains unidentified.

The donors formed part of the roughly 120-subject validation cohort, distinct from the approximately 640-subject first cohort. This receptor was obtained from a man aged 18 to 30 in good health and CMV-seronegative. The chain links TRBV2 to TRBJ1-5, with no clear D. Sequenced material: PBMCs. DNA of the CDR3: TGTGCCAGCAGTGAACAGTCCCATAGCAATCAGCCCCAGCATTTT. Protein product: CASSEQSHSNQPQHF.